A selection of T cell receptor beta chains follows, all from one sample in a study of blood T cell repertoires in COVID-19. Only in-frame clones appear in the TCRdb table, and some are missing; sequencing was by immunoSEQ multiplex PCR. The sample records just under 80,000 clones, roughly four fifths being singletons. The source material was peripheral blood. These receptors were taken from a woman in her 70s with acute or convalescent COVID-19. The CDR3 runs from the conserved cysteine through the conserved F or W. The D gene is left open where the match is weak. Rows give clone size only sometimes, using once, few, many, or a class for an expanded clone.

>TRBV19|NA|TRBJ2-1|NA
TGTGCCAGTAGGAAACTAAACGGTCCCCAAAGCTCCTACAATGAGCAGTTCTTC
CASRKLNGPQSSYNEQFF
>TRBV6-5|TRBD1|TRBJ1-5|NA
TGTGCCAGCAGTCCACGGACAGGGGTGAATCAGCCCCAGCATTTT
CASSPRTGVNQPQHF
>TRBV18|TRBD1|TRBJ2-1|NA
TGTGCCAGCTCACTACAGGGGGGCGATTACAATGAGCAGTTCTTC
CASSLQGGDYNEQFF
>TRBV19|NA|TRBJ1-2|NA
TGTGCCAGTAGTGCCGGACAGATTACCTATGGCTACACCTTC
CASSAGQITYGYTF
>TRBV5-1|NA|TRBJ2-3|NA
TGCGCCAGCAGCTTGGCCCTAAGTCAAGATACGCAGTATTTT
CASSLALSQDTQYF
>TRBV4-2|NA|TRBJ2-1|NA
TGTGCCAGCAGCCAACGGACTGACAACAATGAGCAGTTCTTC
CASSQRTDNNEQFF
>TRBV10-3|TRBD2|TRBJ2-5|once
TGTGCCATCAAGTCTCATATTGGGGGGGAGGGCCAAGAGACCCAGTACTTC
CAIKSHIGGEGQETQYF
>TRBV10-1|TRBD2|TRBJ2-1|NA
TGCGCCAGCAGTGGATCTAGCGGGAGGTTGTCCAATGAGCAGTTCTTC
CASSGSSGRLSNEQFF
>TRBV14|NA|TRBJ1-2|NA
TGTGCCAGCAGCCCCTATGGGGGCGCAGGCTATGGCTACACCTTC
CASSPYGGAGYGYTF
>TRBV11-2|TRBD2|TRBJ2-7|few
TGTGCCAGCAGCCCACTAGCGGGAGGGTCCTACTCCTACGAGCAGTACTTC
CASSPLAGGSYSYEQYF
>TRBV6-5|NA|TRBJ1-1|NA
TGTGCCAGCCGGGGGGGGAACACTGAAGCTTTCTTT
CASRGGNTEAFF
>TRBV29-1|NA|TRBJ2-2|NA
TGCAGTATAAAGGCTAGCTTGAGACCCGGGGAGCTGTTTTTT
CSIKASLRPGELFF
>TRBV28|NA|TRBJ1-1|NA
TGTGCCAGCAGCCCCACAAGCGTGGCCGGAGCTTTCTTT
CASSPTSVAGAFF
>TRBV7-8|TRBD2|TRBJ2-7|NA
TGTGCCAGCAGTGAACTAGCGGGACCCTACGAGCAGTACTTC
CASSELAGPYEQYF
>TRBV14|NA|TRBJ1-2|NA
TGTGCCAGCAGCCAAGACGGGGGTCCAACCTTC
CASSQDGGPTF
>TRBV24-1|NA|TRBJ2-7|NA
TGTGCCACCAGTGAAAAAACAGGGAACTCCTACGAGCAGTACTTC
CATSEKTGNSYEQYF
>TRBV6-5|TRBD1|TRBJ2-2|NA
TGTGCCAGCAGGTCGGGACAGGGGTCCACCGGGGAGCTGTTTTTT
CASRSGQGSTGELFF
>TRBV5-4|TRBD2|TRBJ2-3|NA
TGTGCCAGCAGCCCCAGACTAGCGGGAGCGAAAGATACGCAGTATTTT
CASSPRLAGAKDTQYF
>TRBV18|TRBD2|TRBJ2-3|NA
TGTGCCAGCTCACCACAGGCTAGCGGTAACACAGATACGCAGTATTTT
CASSPQASGNTDTQYF
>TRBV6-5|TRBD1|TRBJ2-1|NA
TGTGCCAGCAGATTGAGGACAGGCTACAATGAGCAGTTCTTC
CASRLRTGYNEQFF
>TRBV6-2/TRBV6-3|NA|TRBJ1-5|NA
TGTGCCAGCAGTTACTCGAGTGGTGGCAGGCCGAATCAGCCCCAGCATTTT
CASSYSSGGRPNQPQHF
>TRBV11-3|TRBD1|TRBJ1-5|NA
TGTGCCACCTTCACAGGGGTGGAAAACGGTCAGCCCCAGCATTTT
CATFTGVENGQPQHF
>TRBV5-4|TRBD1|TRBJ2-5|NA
TGTGCCAGCAGCTGGGACAGGGCGCGGGAGACCCAGTACTTC
CASSWDRARETQYF
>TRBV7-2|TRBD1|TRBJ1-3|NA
TGTGCCAGCAGCTTAGGGACAGGACCTGGAAACACCATATATTTT
CASSLGTGPGNTIYF
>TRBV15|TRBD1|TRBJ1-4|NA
TGTGCCACCAGCAGCGACAGGGGAATAGTGGAAAAACTGTTTTTT
CATSSDRGIVEKLFF
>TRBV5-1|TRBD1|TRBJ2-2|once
TGCGCCAGCAGCTCCTGGACAGGGGCCACCGGGGAGCTGTTTTTT
CASSSWTGATGELFF
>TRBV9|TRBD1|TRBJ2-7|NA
TGTGCCAGCAGCGTAGCGGCAGGGGGCGAGCAGTACTTC
CASSVAAGGEQYF
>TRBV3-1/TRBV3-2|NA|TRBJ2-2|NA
TGTGCCAGCAGCCGCCTCCGAGGGCCGGAGGTGTTTTTT
CASSRLRGPEVFF
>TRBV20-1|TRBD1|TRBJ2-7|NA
TGCAGTGCAGGGACAGCGTACGAGCAGTACTTC
CSAGTAYEQYF
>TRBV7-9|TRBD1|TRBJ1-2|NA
TGTGCCAGCAGACAAACAGGGGGCGACGAGACTAACTATGGCTACACCTTC
CASRQTGGDETNYGYTF
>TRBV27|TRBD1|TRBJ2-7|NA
TGTGCCAGCAGTTCCTACTCCGGACAGGGACTTTCCCACGAGCAGTACTTC
CASSSYSGQGLSHEQYF
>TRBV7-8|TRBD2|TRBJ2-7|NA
TGTGCCAGCAGCTCGGGACTAGCTACATCCTACGAGCAGTACTTC
CASSSGLATSYEQYF
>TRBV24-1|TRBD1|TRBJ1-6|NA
TGTGCCACCAGTGATTTACAGGGGTCGAGTTCACCCCTCCACTTT
CATSDLQGSSSPLHF
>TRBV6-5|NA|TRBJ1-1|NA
TGTGCCAGCAGTTCTGCGGGACGTTTGAACACTGAAGCTTTCTTT
CASSSAGRLNTEAFF
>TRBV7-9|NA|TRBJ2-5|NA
TGTGCCAGCAGCCTCAGGGGCCAAGAGACCCAGTACTTC
CASSLRGQETQYF
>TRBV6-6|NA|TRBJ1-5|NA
TGTGCCAGCAGTCAGGACAGTAATCAGCCCCAGCATTTT
CASSQDSNQPQHF
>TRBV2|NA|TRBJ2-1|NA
TGTGCCAGCAGTGAATGGTTAGTGGTGAGTGGTGAGCAGTTCTTC
CASSEWLVVSGEQFF
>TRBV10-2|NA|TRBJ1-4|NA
TGCGCCAGCAGTGACCCACTGACGGCCGGGAATGAAAAACTGTTTTTT
CASSDPLTAGNEKLFF